These 25 T cell receptor beta chains came from one sample sequenced in a study of T-cell reconstitution after alpha-beta-depleted transplantation in children. Library preparation (for TCRbeta) was performed with unique molecular identifiers. TCRdb fed the PCR reads into MiXCR, producing one record per CDR3 protein. The sample has hundreds of thousands of distinct CDR3 sequences; 10% to 15% are singletons. The sequencing here drew on PBMCs, mostly from graft donor cells, taken 360 days after TCRalphabeta/CD19-depleted stem cell transplant. The receptors come from a male patient between 10 and 17 years old who had a stem cell transplant for acute myeloid leukemia, so the T cells may come from the graft donor.

J is TRBJ2-7 and V is TRBV18; no definite D call. CDR3 length equals 17 residues. Per the germline V gene, CDR1 is KGHSH and CDR2 is LQKENI. Trimming removed 5 bases at V and 2 bases at J, with 22 bases between. This CDR3 reads CASSTPSLVGRTYEQYF. In DNA, the CDR3 is TGTGCCAGCTCAACCCCTTCACTGGTAGGTAGGACCTACGAGCAGTACTTC.

The chain employs TRBV7-9 and TRBJ2-4; TRBD1 aligns across 8 bases. With 6 bases clipped from V and 0 bases from J, the junction kept 7 bases outside the gene matches. CDR3 size: 16 residues. The germline CDR1 and CDR2 sequences are SEHNR and FQNEAQ (reference sequence). The CDR3 spells CASSSTGVAAKNIQYF. CDR3 DNA: TGTGCCAGCAGTTCGACAGGGGTTGCAGCCAAAAACATTCAGTACTTC.

This clonotype came up many times. The V call is TRBV28, the J call TRBJ2-1, with TRBD2 identical over 10 bases. Trimming removed 7 bases from V and 3 bases from J; junction bases left unmatched: 9. This CDR3 is built from 16 residues. The germline V gene has CDR1 MDHEN and CDR2 SYDVKM. For the CDR3, the DNA is TGTGCCAGCAACTCAATCGGGACTAGCGACTACAATGAGCAGTTCTTC. This sequence encodes CASNSIGTSDYNEQFF.

This clonotype occurred a few times. V gene TRBV27 combines with J gene TRBJ2-5; D is undetermined. CDR1 is MNHEY, CDR2 SMNVEV, per germline (reference sequence). The V end was cut by 4 bases, the J end by 0 bases, with 9 bases between. This CDR3 has 14 amino acids. CDR3 nucleotides: TGTGCCAGCAGTTATAACGGACACCAAGAGACCCAGTACTTC. Its protein product is CASSYNGHQETQYF.

This clonotype was seen a handful of times. The chain has TRBV6-2 or TRBV6-3 and TRBJ2-1; 7 nucleotides match TRBD2. V was pared by 10 bases and J by 5 bases, with 8 bases of the junction left unmatched. Per the germline V gene, CDR1 is MNHEY and CDR2 is SVGEGT. The CDR3 extends over 13 amino acids. CDR3 in amino acids: CAITLAANNEQFF. CDR3 DNA: TGTGCCATTACTCTAGCGGCTAACAATGAGCAGTTCTTC.

The V call is TRBV5-1, the J call TRBJ2-3; 9 nucleotides agree with TRBD2. This CDR3 contains 15 residues. CDR1 and CDR2 (germline): SGHRS, YFSETQ. V shed 2 bases, J shed 3 bases, and the junction held 4 bases outside the gene matches. CDR3 coding DNA: TGCGCCAGCAGCTTATCTAGCGGGAAAACAGATACGCAGTATTTT. Translating gives CASSLSSGKTDTQYF.

This chain links TRBV20-1 with TRBJ2-7; 14 bases line up with TRBD2. Unmatched junction bases numbered 6, after V lost 4 bases and J lost 4 bases. CDR1 is DFQATT and CDR2 is SNEGSKA in the germline V gene (reference sequence). This CDR3 has 15 residues. The CDR3 bases are TGCAGTGCTAAGTCCGGGACTAGCGGGAGATACGAGCAGTACTTC. Translated: CSAKSGTSGRYEQYF.

This clonotype appeared a few times. V gene TRBV20-1 combines with J gene TRBJ2-7, with no clear D. Germline CDR1 DFQATT, CDR2 SNEGSKA (reference sequence). The CDR3 runs to 11 residues. V was pared by 5 bases and J by 2 bases, with 7 bases between. CDR3 DNA sequence: TGCAGTGCTTCGCGCACCTACGAGCAGTACTTC. It translates to CSASRTYEQYF.

The chain carries TRBV18 and TRBJ2-2; perhaps TRBD2 as D (6 bases). Germline V CDR1 and CDR2: KGHSH, LQKENI. V was cut by 8 bases and J by 1 base, with 14 bases left in between. This CDR3 contains 15 residues. Here the CDR3 reads CASQRTGENTGELFF. CDR3 in DNA: TGTGCCAGCCAAAGGACGGGAGAGAACACCGGGGAGCTGTTTTTT.

This clonotype was seen more than once but under ten times. The chain links TRBV4-1 to TRBJ1-6, with TRBD1 as a possible D gene (5 bases). Deletions cut 0 bases from V and 16 bases from J, with 10 bases between. In germline, CDR1 is MGHRA, CDR2 YSYEKL. There are 12 residues in the CDR3. The CDR3 spells CASSQEGQTLHF. CDR3 DNA sequence: TGCGCCAGCAGCCAAGAGGGGCAGACTCTCCACTTT.

CDR3 sequence reads: CASSLGVGYNEQFF. CDR3 sequence (DNA): TGTGCCAGCAGCTTAGGTGTCGGTTACAATGAGCAGTTCTTC. The chain combines TRBV7-9 with TRBJ2-1; D remains unclear. V lost 1 base and J lost 4, with 8 bases in between. The CDR3 sequence is 14 residues long. CDR1 SEHNR and CDR2 FQNEAQ come from the germline V gene (reference sequence).

At least ten counts were recorded for this clonotype. The J gene is TRBJ2-5, the V gene TRBV12-3 or TRBV12-4; TRBD1 aligns across 7 bases. V shed 4 bases and J 4 bases; nucleotides not matched to a gene: 15. The CDR3 sequence is 17 residues long. This chain's CDR3 is CASSSSALQGRGETQYF. In DNA, the CDR3 is TGTGCCAGCAGTTCGAGTGCTTTACAGGGGAGAGGAGAGACCCAGTACTTC.

V is TRBV6-2 or TRBV6-3 and J is TRBJ2-5; a possible D gene is TRBD2 (5 bases). Between the trimmed V and J ends, which lost 2 bases and 4 bases, there was a span of 14 bases. Per germline, CDR1 MNHEY and CDR2 SVGEGT. This CDR3 spans 15 amino acids. The CDR3 coding sequence is TGTGCCAGCAGTTACGACCTAGCAGGTCCAGAGACCCAGTACTTC. Encoded protein: CASSYDLAGPETQYF.

This clonotype was recorded a few times. This chain connects TRBV10-3 to TRBJ2-1; 9 nucleotides agree with TRBD2. CDR3 length: 14 amino acids. Germline V lookup: CDR1 ENHRY, CDR2 SYGVKD. With V trimmed by 10 bases and J by 8 bases, 12 bases remained unmatched. CDR3 in amino acids: CATDSGTSTDEQFF. The CDR3 DNA reads TGTGCCACAGACTCCGGGACTAGCACCGATGAGCAGTTCTTC.

This clonotype was seen a handful of times. This chain joins TRBV7-2 and TRBJ2-6; no clear D. V lost 4 bases and J 0 bases, leaving 7 bases between the germline ends. Germline lookup yields CDR1 SGHTA and CDR2 FQGNSA. The CDR3 is 15 residues long. In nucleotides, the CDR3 is TGTGCCAGCAGCTCAGGTCGCTCTGGGGCCAACGTCCTGACTTTC. As protein: CASSSGRSGANVLTF. The entire variable domain, with the rest obtained from reference TRBV7-2 and TRBJ2-6, is as follows: GAGVSQSPSNKVTEKGKDVELRCDPISGHTALYWYRQSLGQGLEFLIYFQGNSAPDKSGLPSDRFSAERTGGSVSTLTIQRTQQEDSAVYLCASSSGRSGANVLTFGAGSRLTVL.

The V and J genes are TRBV7-9 and TRBJ1-4; 7 bases line up with TRBD1. In germline, CDR1 is SEHNR, CDR2 FQNEAQ (reference sequence). The CDR3 sequence is 15 residues long. V lost 5 bases and J lost 1; bases outside the gene matches: 4. CDR3 sequence: CASSTGTVTNEKLFF. For the CDR3, the DNA is TGTGCCAGCAGCACAGGGACAGTAACTAATGAAAAACTGTTTTTT. The entire variable domain, with the rest obtained from reference TRBV7-9 and TRBJ1-4, is as follows: DTGVSQNPRHKITKRGQNVTFRCDPISEHNRLYWYRQTLGQGPEFLTYFQNEAQLEKSRLLSDRFSAERPKGSFSTLEIQRTEQGDSAMYLCASSTGTVTNEKLFFGSGTQLSVL.

This clonotype was counted at least ten times. This sequence joins TRBV7-2 and TRBJ2-1; 7 bases are a match to TRBD1. The V segment lost 0 bases and the J segment 16 bases; nucleotides outside the gene matches: 9. The V gene's germline CDR1 is SGHTA and CDR2 FQGNSA. The CDR3 has 13 residues. CDR3 sequence: CASSLAPVQGNFF. The CDR3 region has the DNA TGTGCCAGCAGCTTAGCGCCGGTACAGGGGAACTTCTTC.

This clonotype occurred many times. The V call is TRBV12-3 or TRBV12-4, the J call TRBJ2-5, with TRBD2 identical over 8 bases. Trimming at V came to 1 base and at J to 2 bases, leaving 6 bases not matched to a gene. The CDR3 totals 16 residues. CDR3 in DNA: TGTGCCAGCAGTTTAGTAAACCGGGAGGGGCAAGAGACCCAGTACTTC. Its translation: CASSLVNREGQETQYF.

The V call is TRBV10-3, the J call TRBJ2-1; 9 bases agree with TRBD2. Germline-derived CDR1 and CDR2 are ENHRY and SYGVKD. The CDR3 covers 15 residues. V shed 1 base and J 9 bases; nucleotides not matched to a gene: 7. The chain's CDR3 is CAISEFGGRAFEQFF. In DNA, the CDR3 is TGTGCCATCAGTGAGTTTGGCGGGAGGGCCTTTGAGCAGTTCTTC.

The chain recombines TRBV5-1 with TRBJ2-6; D unresolved. The CDR3 is 14 residues long. CDR1 and CDR2 from the germline V gene are SGHRS and YFSETQ. Trimming cost V 0 bases and J 3 bases, with 4 bases left between them. CDR3 in amino acids: CASSLEYGANVLTF. The CDR3 nucleotides read TGCGCCAGCAGCTTGGAATATGGGGCCAACGTCCTGACTTTC.

The gene calls are TRBV6-6 and TRBJ2-1; D gene ambiguous. Germline loops: CDR1 MNHNY, CDR2 SVGAGI (reference sequence). The CDR3 has 13 amino acids. The V gene lost 0 bases and the J gene lost 10 bases, with 10 bases spanning the gap. CDR3 DNA sequence: TGTGCCAGCAGTTACTCTGACTGGAGAGAGCAGTTCTTC. Encoded protein: CASSYSDWREQFF.

In its sample, this clonotype was seen a few times. The J gene is TRBJ2-3, the V gene TRBV6-1; either TRBD1 or TRBD2 may supply D (6 bases each). This CDR3 spans 17 amino acids. Per germline, CDR1 MNHNS and CDR2 SASEGT. Between the trimmed V and J ends, which lost 4 bases and 8 bases, there was a span of 25 bases. The CDR3 protein is CASSVHSGSQIGGTQYF. CDR3 coding DNA: TGTGCCAGCAGTGTTCATAGCGGATCACAGATAGGGGGTACGCAGTATTTT.

In this sample, this clonotype turned up a few times. A much larger clone sits a single nucleotide away, making a read error possible. The rearrangement uses TRBV15 and TRBJ2-3; D might be TRBD1 or TRBD2, each matching 6 bases. This CDR3 is 17 amino acids long. The germline gives CDR1 LNHNV, CDR2 YYDKDF (reference sequence). The CDR3, as DNA: TGTGCCACCATCAGAGGAGGGACACGGTCAAGCACAGATACGCAGTATTTT. Its protein is CATIRGGTRSSTDTQYF.

The DNA for the CDR3 is TGCAGTGCTAGACGGGGATCTTTGAACACCGGGGAGCTGTTTTTT. As protein: CSARRGSLNTGELFF. The chain is built from TRBV20-1 and TRBJ2-2, with D perhaps matching TRBD2 (5 bases). The CDR3 has 15 amino acids. Germline loops: CDR1 DFQATT, CDR2 SNEGSKA (reference sequence). V lost 2 bases, J lost 1 base, and 11 bases lay in between.

This clonotype was counted between two and nine times. This chain connects TRBV12-3 or TRBV12-4 to TRBJ2-5; 10 bases are shared with TRBD2. The CDR3 covers 17 residues. V lost 2 bases to trimming and J lost 3 bases; unmatched junction nucleotides: 9. This chain's CDR3 is CASSLSWGTSAKETQYF. CDR3 in DNA: TGTGCCAGCAGTTTATCGTGGGGGACTAGCGCTAAAGAGACCCAGTACTTC.